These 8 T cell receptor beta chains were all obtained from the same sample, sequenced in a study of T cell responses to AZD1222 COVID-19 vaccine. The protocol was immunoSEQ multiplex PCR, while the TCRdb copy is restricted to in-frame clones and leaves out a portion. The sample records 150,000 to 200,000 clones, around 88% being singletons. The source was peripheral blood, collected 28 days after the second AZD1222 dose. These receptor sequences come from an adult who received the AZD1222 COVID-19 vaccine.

Here the CDR3 reads CASTGGWGNTIYF. In DNA form, the CDR3 reads TGTGCCAGCACAGGGGGCTGGGGAAACACCATATATTTT. The chain couples TRBV28 to TRBJ1-3; 8 nucleotides align to TRBD1. Looked up from germline, CDR1 is MDHEN and CDR2 is SYDVKM. V gave up 7 bases and J gave up 4 bases; unmatched junction bases: 3. This CDR3 is 13 amino acids long.

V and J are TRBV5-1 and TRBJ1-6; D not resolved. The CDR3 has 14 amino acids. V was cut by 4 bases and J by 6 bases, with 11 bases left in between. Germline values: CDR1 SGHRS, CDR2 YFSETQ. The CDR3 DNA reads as TGCGCCAGCAGCACCGGGAGTTCTAATTCACCCCTCCACTTT. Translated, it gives CASSTGSSNSPLHF.

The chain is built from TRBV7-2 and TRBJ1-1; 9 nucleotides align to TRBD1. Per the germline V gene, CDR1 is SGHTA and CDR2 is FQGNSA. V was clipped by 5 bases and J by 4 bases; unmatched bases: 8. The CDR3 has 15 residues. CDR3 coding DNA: TGTGCCAGCAGCGTATTACAGGGGGCGGGCACTGAAGCTTTCTTT. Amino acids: CASSVLQGAGTEAFF.

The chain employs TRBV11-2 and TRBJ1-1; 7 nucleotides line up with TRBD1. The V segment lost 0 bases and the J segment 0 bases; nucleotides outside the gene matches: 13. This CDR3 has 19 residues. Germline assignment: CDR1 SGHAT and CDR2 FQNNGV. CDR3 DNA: TGTGCCAGCAGCTTAGAATTAGGGGGCAATTGGGGAATGAACACTGAAGCTTTCTTT. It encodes CASSLELGGNWGMNTEAFF.

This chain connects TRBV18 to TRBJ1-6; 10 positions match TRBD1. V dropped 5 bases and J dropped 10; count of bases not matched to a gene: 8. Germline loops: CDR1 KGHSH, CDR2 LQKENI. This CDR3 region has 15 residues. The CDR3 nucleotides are TGTGCCAGCTCAAGGCTCGGGACAGGGGACTCACCCCTCCACTTT. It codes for CASSRLGTGDSPLHF.

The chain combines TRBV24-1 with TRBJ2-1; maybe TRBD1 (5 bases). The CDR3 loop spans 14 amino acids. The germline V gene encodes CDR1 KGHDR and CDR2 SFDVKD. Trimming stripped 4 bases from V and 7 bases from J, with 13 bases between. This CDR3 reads CATSEQDNLNEQFF. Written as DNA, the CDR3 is TGTGCCACCAGTGAACAGGACAACCTGAATGAGCAGTTCTTC.

The CDR3 DNA follows: TGCGCCAGCAGTGCCCTAGCGGGGTTCGACGAGCAGTACTTC. This codes for CASSALAGFDEQYF. The J gene is TRBJ2-7, the V gene TRBV10-2; 9 nucleotides agree with TRBD2. Germline CDR1 is WSHSY and CDR2 is SAAADI. The junction had 6 bases not matched to a gene; V was cut back by 4 bases and J by 5 bases. There are 14 residues in the CDR3.

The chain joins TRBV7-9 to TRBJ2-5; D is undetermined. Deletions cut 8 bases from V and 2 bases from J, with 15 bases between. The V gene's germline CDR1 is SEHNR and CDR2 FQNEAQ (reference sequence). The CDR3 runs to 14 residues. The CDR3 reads CASQLAWVQETQYF. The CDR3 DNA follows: TGTGCCAGCCAATTAGCTTGGGTACAAGAGACCCAGTACTTC.